The present T cell receptor (beta chain) was sequenced within a study of regulatory T cells in long-lasting Graves disease. The germline V gene has CDR1 MNHNS and CDR2 SASEGT. Germline trimming cut 6 bases from V and 3 bases from J; bases unmatched to any gene: 12. The CDR3 sequence is 18 residues long. Time point of the sample: newly diagnosed GD, antithyroid drugs for less than 3 months. Following extraction of RNA from PBMCs, that RNA was used to make the TCR library. With iRepertoire HTBI primers and Arm-PCR of CDR3 regions, TCR beta libraries were built. TCRdb independently ran MiXCR on the multiplex PCR reads; one entry per CDR3 protein. The sample lists 350,000 to 500,000 distinct CDR3 sequences; approximately 14% were seen once. This sample was also put to use in a study of T cells in Graves' hyperthyroidism and ophthalmopathy.

The chain has TRBV6-1 and TRBJ2-2, with 11 nucleotides matching TRBD1. This sample comprised peripheral blood mononuclear cells (PBMCs), obtained at new diagnosis, from a patient treated with antithyroid drugs. This sequence originates from a woman aged 45-65 years with Graves disease. CDR3 nucleotide sequence: TGTGCCAGCAGACCAAGCCTCGGACAGGGGGCTGACACCGGGGAGCTGTTTTTT. Protein: CASRPSLGQGADTGELFF.